The sequence of this TCR beta chain was determined in a study of OX40 agonist ivuxolimab in advanced cancers. V was clipped by 5 bases and J by 2 bases, with 12 bases between them. This CDR3 has 15 residues. Germline V lookup: CDR1 MNHNS, CDR2 SASEGT. This clone was seen just once. Repertoires were generated with immunoSEQ multiplex PCR, while TCRdb's copy carries only in-frame clones and drops some. The repertoire holds fewer than 120,000 clones, roughly 90% seen once, with less than 0.3% in the top ten. This TCR derives from an adult with an advanced solid tumor such as melanoma, head and neck, liver or kidney cancer. V usage is TRBV6-1 and J usage is TRBJ2-2, with a possible D match to TRBD2 (5 bases). Specimen: CD4+ or CD8+ T cells sorted from blood, collected in a trial of the OX40 agonist ivuxolimab. CDR3 bases: TGTGCCAGCAGTCCCACGGGATATAACACCGGGGAGCTGTTTTTT. Translating gives CASSPTGYNTGELFF.